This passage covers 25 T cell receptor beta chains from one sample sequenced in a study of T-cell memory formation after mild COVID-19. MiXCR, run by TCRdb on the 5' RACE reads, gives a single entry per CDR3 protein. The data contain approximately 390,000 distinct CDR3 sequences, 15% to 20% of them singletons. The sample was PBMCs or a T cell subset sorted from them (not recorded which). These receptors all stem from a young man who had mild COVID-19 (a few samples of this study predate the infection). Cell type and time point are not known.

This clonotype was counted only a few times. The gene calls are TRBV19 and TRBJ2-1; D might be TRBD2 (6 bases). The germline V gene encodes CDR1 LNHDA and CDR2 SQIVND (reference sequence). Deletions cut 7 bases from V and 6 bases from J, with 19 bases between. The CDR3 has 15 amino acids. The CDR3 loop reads CASINPGGISNEQFF. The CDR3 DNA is TGTGCCAGTATCAACCCCGGCGGGATCAGCAATGAGCAGTTCTTC.

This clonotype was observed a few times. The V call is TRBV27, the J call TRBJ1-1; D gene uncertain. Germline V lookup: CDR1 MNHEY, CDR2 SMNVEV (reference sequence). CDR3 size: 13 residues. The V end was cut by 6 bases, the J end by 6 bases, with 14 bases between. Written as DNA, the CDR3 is TGTGCCAGCAGGAGAGTGGAATTCGCTGAAGCTTTCTTT. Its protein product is CASRRVEFAEAFF.

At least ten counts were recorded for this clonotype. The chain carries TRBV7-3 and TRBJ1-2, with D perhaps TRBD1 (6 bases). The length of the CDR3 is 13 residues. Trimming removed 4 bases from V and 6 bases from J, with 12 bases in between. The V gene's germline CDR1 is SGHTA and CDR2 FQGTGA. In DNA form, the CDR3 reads TGTGCCAGCAGCTCCATCGGGGGCGATGGCTACACCTTC. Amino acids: CASSSIGGDGYTF.

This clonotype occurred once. The CDR3 loop reads CAARDTANTEAFF. DNA of the CDR3: TGTGCCGCGCGGGACACCGCGAACACTGAAGCTTTCTTT. The chain recombines TRBV10-3 with TRBJ1-1, with D perhaps TRBD1 (6 bases). The germline V and J ends were trimmed by 11 bases and 1 base, with 14 bases remaining between them. The V gene's germline CDR1 is ENHRY and CDR2 SYGVKD. The CDR3 loop spans 13 amino acids.

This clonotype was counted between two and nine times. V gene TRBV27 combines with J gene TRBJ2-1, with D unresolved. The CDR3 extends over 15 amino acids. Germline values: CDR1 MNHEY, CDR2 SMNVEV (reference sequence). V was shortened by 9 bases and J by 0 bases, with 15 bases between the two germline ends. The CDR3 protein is CARRVRGFSYNEQFF. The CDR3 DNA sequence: TGTGCCAGAAGGGTCCGTGGGTTCTCCTACAATGAGCAGTTCTTC.

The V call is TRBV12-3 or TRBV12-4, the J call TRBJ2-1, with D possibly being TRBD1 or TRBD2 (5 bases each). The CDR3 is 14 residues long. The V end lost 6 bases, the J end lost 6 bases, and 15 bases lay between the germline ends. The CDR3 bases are TGTGCCAGCAGCCTAGGGGACGGAATCAATGAGCAGTTCTTC. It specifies CASSLGDGINEQFF.

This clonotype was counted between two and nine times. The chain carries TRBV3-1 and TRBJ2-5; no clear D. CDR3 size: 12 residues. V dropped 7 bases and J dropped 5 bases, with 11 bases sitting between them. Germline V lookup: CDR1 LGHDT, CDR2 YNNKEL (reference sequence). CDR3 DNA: TGTGCCAGCACCCGCCCAAAGGAGACCCAGTACTTC. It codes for CASTRPKETQYF.

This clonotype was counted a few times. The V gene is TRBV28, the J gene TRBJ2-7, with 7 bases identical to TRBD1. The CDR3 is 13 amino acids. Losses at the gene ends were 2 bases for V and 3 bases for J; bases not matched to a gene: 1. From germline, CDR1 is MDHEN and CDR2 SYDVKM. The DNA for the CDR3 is TGTGCCAGCAGTTTAAGGGGGCTCTACGAGCAGTACGTC. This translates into CASSLRGLYEQYV.

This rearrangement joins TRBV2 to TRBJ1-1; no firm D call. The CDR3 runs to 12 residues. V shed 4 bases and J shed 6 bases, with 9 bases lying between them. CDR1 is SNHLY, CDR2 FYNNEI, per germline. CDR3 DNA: TGTGCCAGCAGTGTCTTCGGCGCTGAAGCTTTCTTT. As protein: CASSVFGAEAFF.

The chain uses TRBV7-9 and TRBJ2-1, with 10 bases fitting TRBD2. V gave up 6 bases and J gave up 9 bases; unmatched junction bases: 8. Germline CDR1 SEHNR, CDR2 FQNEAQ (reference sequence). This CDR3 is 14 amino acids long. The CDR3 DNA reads TGTGCCAGCAGGAGCGGGGGGGACGTTGGTGAGCAGTTCTTC. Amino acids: CASRSGGDVGEQFF.

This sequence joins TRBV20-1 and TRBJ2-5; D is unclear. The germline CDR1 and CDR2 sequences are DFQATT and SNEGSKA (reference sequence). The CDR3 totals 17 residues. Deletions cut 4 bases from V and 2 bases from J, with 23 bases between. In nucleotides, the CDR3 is TGCAGTGCTACCAATTTCGAGCTAGGGCAGTCACAAGAGACCCAGTACTTC. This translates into CSATNFELGQSQETQYF.

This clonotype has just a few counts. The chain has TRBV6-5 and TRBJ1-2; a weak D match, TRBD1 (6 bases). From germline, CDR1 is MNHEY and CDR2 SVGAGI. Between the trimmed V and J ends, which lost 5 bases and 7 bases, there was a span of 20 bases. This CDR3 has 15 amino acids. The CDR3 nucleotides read TGTGCCAGCAGTGCCTCGGGGGCGCGAGGGGGTGGCTACACCTTC. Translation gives CASSASGARGGGYTF.

Written as DNA, the CDR3 is TGCGCCAGCAGCTTGTCCGGGACAGGGGCATCCTACGAGCAGTACTTC. Translated, it gives CASSLSGTGASYEQYF. The chain recombines TRBV5-1 with TRBJ2-7, with 10 nucleotides matching TRBD1. CDR1 is SGHRS, CDR2 YFSETQ, per germline. The CDR3 is made up of 16 amino acids. Losses at the gene ends were 1 base for V and 1 base for J; bases not matched to a gene: 5.

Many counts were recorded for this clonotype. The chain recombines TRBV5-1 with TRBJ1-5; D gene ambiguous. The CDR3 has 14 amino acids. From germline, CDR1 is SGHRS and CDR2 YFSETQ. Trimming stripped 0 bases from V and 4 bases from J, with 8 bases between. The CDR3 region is CASSLEGGNQPQHF. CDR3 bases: TGCGCCAGCAGCTTGGAGGGTGGGAATCAGCCCCAGCATTTT.

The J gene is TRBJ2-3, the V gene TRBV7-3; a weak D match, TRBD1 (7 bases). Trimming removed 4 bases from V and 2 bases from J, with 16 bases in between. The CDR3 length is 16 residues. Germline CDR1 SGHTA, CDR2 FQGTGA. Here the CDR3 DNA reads TGTGCCAGCAGCTGGACAGGAGGGGGGCTCACAGATACGCAGTATTTT. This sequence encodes CASSWTGGGLTDTQYF.

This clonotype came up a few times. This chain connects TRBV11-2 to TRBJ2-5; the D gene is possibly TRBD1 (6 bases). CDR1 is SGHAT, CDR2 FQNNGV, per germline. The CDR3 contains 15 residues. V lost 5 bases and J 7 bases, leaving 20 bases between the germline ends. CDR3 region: CASSASNWGQGTQYF. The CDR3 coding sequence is TGTGCCAGCAGCGCCAGCAATTGGGGGCAGGGGACCCAGTACTTC. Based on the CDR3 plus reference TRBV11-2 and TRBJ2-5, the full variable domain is EAGVAQSPRYKIIEKRQSVAFWCNPISGHATLYWYQQILGQGPKLLIQFQNNGVVDDSQLPKDRFSAERLKGVDSTLKIQPAKLEDSAVYLCASSASNWGQGTQYFGPGTRLLVL.

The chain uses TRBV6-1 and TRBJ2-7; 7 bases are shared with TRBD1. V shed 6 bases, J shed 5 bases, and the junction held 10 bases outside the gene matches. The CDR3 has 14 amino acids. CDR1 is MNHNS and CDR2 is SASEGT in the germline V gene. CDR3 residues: CASRPTLTGNEQYF. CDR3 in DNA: TGTGCCAGCAGGCCCACTTTGACAGGGAACGAGCAGTACTTC.

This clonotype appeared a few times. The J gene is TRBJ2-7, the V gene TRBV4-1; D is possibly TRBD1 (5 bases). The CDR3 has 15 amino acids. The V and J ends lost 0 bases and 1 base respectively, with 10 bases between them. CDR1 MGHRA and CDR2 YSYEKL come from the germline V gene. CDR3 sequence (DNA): TGCGCCAGCAGCCAAGAGTGGTCAGGGTCCTACGAGCAGTACGTC. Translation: CASSQEWSGSYEQYV.

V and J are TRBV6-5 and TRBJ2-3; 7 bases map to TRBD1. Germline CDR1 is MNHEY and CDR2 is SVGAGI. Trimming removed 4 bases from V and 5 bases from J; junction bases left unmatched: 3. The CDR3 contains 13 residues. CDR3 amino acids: CASSSNRGDTQYF. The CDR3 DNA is TGTGCCAGCAGTTCAAACAGGGGAGATACGCAGTATTTT.

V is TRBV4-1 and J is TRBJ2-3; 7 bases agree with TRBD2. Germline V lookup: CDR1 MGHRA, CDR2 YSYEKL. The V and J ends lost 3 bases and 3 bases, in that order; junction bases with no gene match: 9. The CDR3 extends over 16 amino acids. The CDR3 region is CASSHLGRGLTDTQYF. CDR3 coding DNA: TGCGCCAGCAGCCACCTGGGGCGGGGGTTGACAGATACGCAGTATTTT.

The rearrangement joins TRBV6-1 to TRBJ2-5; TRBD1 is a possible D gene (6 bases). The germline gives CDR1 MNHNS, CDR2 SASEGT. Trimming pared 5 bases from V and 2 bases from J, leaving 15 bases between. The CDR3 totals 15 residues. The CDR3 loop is CASSILRGVQETQYF. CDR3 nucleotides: TGTGCCAGCAGTATTCTCAGGGGCGTACAAGAGACCCAGTACTTC.

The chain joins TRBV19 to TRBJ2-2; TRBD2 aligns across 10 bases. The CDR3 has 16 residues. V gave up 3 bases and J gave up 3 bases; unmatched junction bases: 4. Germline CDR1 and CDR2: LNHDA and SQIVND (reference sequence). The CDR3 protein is CASSILLAGDTGELFF. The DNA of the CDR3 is TGTGCCAGTAGTATCCTCCTAGCGGGGGACACCGGGGAGCTGTTTTTT. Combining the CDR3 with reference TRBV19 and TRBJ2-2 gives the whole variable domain DGGITQSPKYLFRKEGQNVTLSCEQNLNHDAMYWYRQDPGQGLRLIYYSQIVNDFQKGDIAEGYSVSREKKESFPLTVTSAQKNPTAFYLCASSILLAGDTGELFFGEGSRLTVL.

CDR3 nucleotide sequence: TGTGCCAGCACCTCTCAGGAGTACAATGAGCAGTTCTTC. Amino acid sequence: CASTSQEYNEQFF. The rearrangement uses TRBV12-3 or TRBV12-4 and TRBJ2-1; D is uncertain. There are 13 residues in the CDR3. The V and J ends lost 7 bases and 4 bases respectively, with 11 bases between them.

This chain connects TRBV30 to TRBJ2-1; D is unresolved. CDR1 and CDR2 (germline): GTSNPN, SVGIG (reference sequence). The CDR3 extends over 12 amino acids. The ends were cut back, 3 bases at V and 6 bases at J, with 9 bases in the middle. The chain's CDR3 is CAWRLGSNEQFF. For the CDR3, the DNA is TGTGCCTGGAGACTGGGGTCCAATGAGCAGTTCTTC.

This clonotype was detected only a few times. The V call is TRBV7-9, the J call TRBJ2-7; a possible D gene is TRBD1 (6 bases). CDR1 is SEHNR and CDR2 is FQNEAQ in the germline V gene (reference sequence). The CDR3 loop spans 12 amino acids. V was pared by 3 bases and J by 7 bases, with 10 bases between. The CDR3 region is CASSLDSLEQYV. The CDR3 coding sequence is TGTGCCAGCAGCTTGGACAGCCTTGAGCAGTACGTC.